The 10 T cell receptor beta chains presented below share a single source sample, sequenced in a study of shared clonotypes between healthy human individuals. Sequencing used immunoSEQ multiplex PCR; TCRdb keeps in-frame clones, though not all of them. The sample contains 550,000 to 650,000 clones, approximately 96% of which appear only once. CD45RO-negative cells were positively selected for CCR7, leaving out terminally differentiated effector memory CD45RA+ cells. Material for sequencing was naive CD8+ T cells sorted from blood. Source of these receptors: a woman younger than 45 in good health.

V is TRBV13 and J is TRBJ2-7, with TRBD1 identical over 8 bases. The trim removed 3 bases at V and 3 bases at J, leaving 10 bases unmatched. Germline-derived CDR1 and CDR2 are PRHDT and FYEKMQ (reference sequence). The CDR3 sequence is 16 residues long. CDR3 coding DNA: TGTGCCAGCAGCTTCTATCAGGGGGCGGCAGTCTACGAGCAGTACTTC. Encoded protein: CASSFYQGAAVYEQYF.

About this clone: In the same sample, other DNA sequences code for this CDR3. This chain connects TRBV27 to TRBJ2-5; D possibly uses TRBD1 or TRBD2 (6 bases each). Trimming cost V 2 bases and J 4 bases, with 8 bases left between them. The CDR3 spans 13 residues. Germline CDR1 and CDR2: MNHEY and SMNVEV (reference sequence). CDR3: CASSLGGLETQYF. CDR3 DNA: TGTGCCAGCAGTTTAGGGGGGCTAGAGACCCAGTACTTC.

This rearrangement joins TRBV7-3 to TRBJ1-2; TRBD1 agrees at 7 bases. With 5 bases clipped from V and 5 bases from J, the junction kept 8 bases outside the gene matches. The CDR3 loop spans 14 amino acids. Germline V gene data show CDR1 as SGHTA and CDR2 as FQGTGA. The CDR3 DNA is TGTGCCAGCAGCCCCACCGGGACAGCATATGGCTACACCTTC. It specifies CASSPTGTAYGYTF. Drawing the rest from reference TRBV7-3 and TRBJ1-2, the complete variable domain is GAGVSQTPSNKVTEKGKYVELRCDPISGHTALYWYRQSLGQGPEFLIYFQGTGAADDSGLPNDRFFAVRPEGSVSTLKIQRTERGDSAVYLCASSPTGTAYGYTFGSGTRLTVV.

This chain's CDR3 is CASSDHYEQYF. CDR3 DNA: TGTGCCAGCAGTGACCACTACGAGCAGTACTTC. The chain is built from TRBV25-1 and TRBJ2-5, with D unresolved. With the DNA end fitting TRBJ2-7 better, the J assignment may be wrong. In germline, CDR1 is MGHDK, CDR2 SYGVNS. This CDR3 is built from 11 residues.

This chain uses TRBV11-2 with TRBJ2-1, with D possibly TRBD2 on 6 matching bases. V was trimmed by 7 bases and J by 8 bases, leaving 24 bases between them. This CDR3 is built from 16 residues. CDR1 and CDR2 from the germline V gene are SGHAT and FQNNGV. CDR3 in DNA: TGTGCCAGCACCCAAACTTGGGGACTCTTAGGGGATGAGCAGTTCTTC. Protein product: CASTQTWGLLGDEQFF.

This clone was seen more than once but under ten times. The chain recombines TRBV7-9 with TRBJ1-3; D gene unclear. Trimming removed 1 base from V and 7 bases from J, with 14 bases in between. There are 15 residues in the CDR3. Germline-derived CDR1 and CDR2 are SEHNR and FQNEAQ (reference sequence). The CDR3 here is CASSLGRYLENTIYF. Here the CDR3 DNA reads TGTGCCAGCAGCTTAGGTCGGTATCTGGAGAACACCATATATTTT.

The rearrangement uses TRBV16 and TRBJ2-7; a weak D match, TRBD1 (5 bases). The CDR3 consists of 15 residues. Per the germline V gene, CDR1 is KGHSY and CDR2 is FQNENV. The V gene lost 1 base and the J gene lost 2 bases, with 12 bases spanning the gap. CDR3 sequence reads: CASSQLSQATYEQYF. CDR3 nucleotide sequence: TGTGCCAGCAGCCAATTGTCACAGGCCACCTACGAGCAGTACTTC. Supplemented by reference TRBV16 and TRBJ2-7, the full variable domain reads GEEVAQTPKHLVRGEGQKAKLYCAPIKGHSYVFWYQQVLKNEFKFLISFQNENVFDETGMPKERFSAKCLPNSPCSLEIQATKLEDSAVYFCASSQLSQATYEQYFGPGTRLTVT.

The V and J genes are TRBV9 and TRBJ2-5, with TRBD2 matching over 9 bases. The CDR3 is made up of 15 amino acids. V lost 2 bases and J lost 5; bases outside the gene matches: 7. The germline gives CDR1 SGDLS, CDR2 YYNGEE. The CDR3 spells CASSVGGRALETQYF. The DNA of the CDR3 is TGTGCCAGCAGCGTCGGCGGGAGGGCCTTGGAGACCCAGTACTTC.

The chain has TRBV4-1 and TRBJ2-7, with TRBD1 identical over 7 bases. The CDR3 contains 21 residues. V was clipped by 2 bases and J by 3 bases; unmatched bases: 25. Germline lookup yields CDR1 MGHRA and CDR2 YSYEKL. CDR3 loop: CASSQIGLDPTTRDRNYEQYF. The CDR3 region has the DNA TGCGCCAGCAGCCAAATCGGCCTCGACCCTACCACCCGGGACAGAAACTACGAGCAGTACTTC.

V usage is TRBV5-4 and J usage is TRBJ2-1; TRBD2 matches 10 bases. CDR1 SGHNT and CDR2 YYREEE come from the germline V gene (reference sequence). V trimming: 1 base; J trimming: 6 bases; junction bases outside the gene matches: 13. The CDR3 sequence is 18 residues long. The CDR3 loop reads CASSLKITGLARSNEQFF. The DNA of the CDR3 is TGTGCCAGCAGCTTGAAAATAACGGGACTAGCGCGCTCCAATGAGCAGTTCTTC.